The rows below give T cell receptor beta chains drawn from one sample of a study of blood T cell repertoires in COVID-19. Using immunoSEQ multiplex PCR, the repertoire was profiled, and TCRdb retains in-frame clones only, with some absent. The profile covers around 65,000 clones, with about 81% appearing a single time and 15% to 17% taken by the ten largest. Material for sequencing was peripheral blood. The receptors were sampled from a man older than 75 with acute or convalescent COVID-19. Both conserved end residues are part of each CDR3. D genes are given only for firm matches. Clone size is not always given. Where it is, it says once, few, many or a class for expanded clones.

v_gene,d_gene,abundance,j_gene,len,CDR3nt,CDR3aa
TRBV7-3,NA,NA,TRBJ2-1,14,TGTGCCAGCAGCCCAGGGGGGATCCGAAATGAGCAGTTCTTC,CASSPGGIRNEQFF
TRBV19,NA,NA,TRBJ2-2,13,TGTGCCAGTAGTACCCAGAACACCGGGGAGCTGTTTTTT,CASSTQNTGELFF
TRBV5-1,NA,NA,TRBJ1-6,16,TGCGCCAGCAGCTTGGATTATGGGAGTGGGAATTCACCCCTCCACTTT,CASSLDYGSGNSPLHF
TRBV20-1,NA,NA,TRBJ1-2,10,TGCAGTGCCCACTTCTACGGCTACACCTTC,CSAHFYGYTF
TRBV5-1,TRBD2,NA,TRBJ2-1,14,TGCGCCAGCAGCAGGCGAGCGGGGTACAATGAGCAGTTCTTC,CASSRRAGYNEQFF
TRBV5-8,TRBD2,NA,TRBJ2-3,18,TGTGCCAGCAGCAAGGGACTAAGCGGGACCTCTAGCACAGATACGCAGTATTTT,CASSKGLSGTSSTDTQYF
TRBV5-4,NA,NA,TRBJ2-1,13,TGTGCCAGCAGCTCGGGTCCCTACAATGAGCAGTTCTTC,CASSSGPYNEQFF
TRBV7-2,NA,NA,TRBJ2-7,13,TGTGCCAGCAGCCCTACCCGGGACACAGAGCAGTACTTC,CASSPTRDTEQYF
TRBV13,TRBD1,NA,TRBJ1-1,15,TGTGCCAGCAGCCCTCTGGGACAGCTGAACACTGAAGCTTTCTTT,CASSPLGQLNTEAFF
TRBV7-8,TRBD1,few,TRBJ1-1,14,TGTGCCAGCAGCCGAGACAGGGGGAACACTGAAGCTTTCTTT,CASSRDRGNTEAFF
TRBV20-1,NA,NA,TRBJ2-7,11,TGCAGTGCCAATGACAGGTACGAGCAGTACTTC,CSANDRYEQYF
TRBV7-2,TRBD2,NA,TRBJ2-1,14,TGTGCCAGCAGCTTAGTCTCTAGCGGGATGGAGCAGTTCTTC,CASSLVSSGMEQFF
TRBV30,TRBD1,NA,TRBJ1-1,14,TGTGCCTGGAGTGGGGACAGAAAGAACACTGAAGCTTTCTTT,CAWSGDRKNTEAFF
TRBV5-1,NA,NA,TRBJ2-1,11,TGCGCCAGCAAATTAATCGATGAGCAGTTCTTC,CASKLIDEQFF
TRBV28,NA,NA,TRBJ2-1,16,TGTGCCAGCAGTTCTAGGGGGAGGGCCGTCGACAATGAGCAGTTCTTC,CASSSRGRAVDNEQFF
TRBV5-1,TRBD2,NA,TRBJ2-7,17,TGCGCCAGCAGCTCCAGACTAGCGGGAGAGGGAGCCTACGAGCAGTACTTC,CASSSRLAGEGAYEQYF
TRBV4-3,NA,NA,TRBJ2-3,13,TGCGCCAGCAGCCAAACCGCCGGGAGATCGCAGTATTTT,CASSQTAGRSQYF
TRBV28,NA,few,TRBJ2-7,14,TGTGCCAGCAGTTTGCAGGGTCCGACCTACGAGCAGTACTTC,CASSLQGPTYEQYF
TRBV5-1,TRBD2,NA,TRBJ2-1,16,TGCGCCAGCAGCTTGTGGGGACTAGCCAACCACAATGAGCAGTTCTTC,CASSLWGLANHNEQFF
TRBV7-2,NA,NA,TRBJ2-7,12,TGTGCCAGCAGCGCCCTTACATGGGAGCAGTACTTC,CASSALTWEQYF
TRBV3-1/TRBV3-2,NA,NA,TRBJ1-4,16,TGTGCCAGCAGCCAAGTTGCGGGACTGATGAATGAAAAACTGTTTTTT,CASSQVAGLMNEKLFF
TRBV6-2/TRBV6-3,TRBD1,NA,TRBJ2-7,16,TGTGCCAGCAGCTTTCCGGGACAGGGTCCTGACTACGAGCAGTACTTC,CASSFPGQGPDYEQYF
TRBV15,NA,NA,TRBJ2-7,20,TGTGCCACCAGCAGAGACTTCGAAATTCGGACAGCTCCCCCAGGCTACGAGCAGTACTTC,CATSRDFEIRTAPPGYEQYF
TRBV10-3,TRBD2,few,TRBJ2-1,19,TGTGCCATCAGAAAAATACCGGGACTAGCGTCGAGCTCCTACAATGAGCAGTTCTTC,CAIRKIPGLASSSYNEQFF